These T cell receptor beta chains were read from a single sample in a study of OX40 agonist ivuxolimab in advanced cancers. The table came from immunoSEQ multiplex PCR; TCRdb's copy has only in-frame clones and leaves some out. The profile shows fewer than 30,000 clones, about 86% of them singletons. Sequences were derived from CD4+ or CD8+ T cells sorted from blood, sampled in a trial of the OX40 agonist ivuxolimab. The receptor source for this set is an adult with an advanced solid tumor such as melanoma, head and neck, liver or kidney cancer. CDR3s include the opening cysteine and the closing phenylalanine or tryptophan.

CDR3aa: CASSQVAGVGQPQHF
j_gene: TRBJ1-5
v_gene: TRBV4-1

CDR3aa: CASSVDSSVSTDTQYF
j_gene: TRBJ2-3
v_gene: TRBV9

CDR3aa: CATQDGNYEQYF
j_gene: TRBJ2-7
v_gene: TRBV7-9

CDR3aa: CASSNPQGRMNTEAFF
j_gene: TRBJ1-1
v_gene: TRBV19

CDR3aa: CASSYGGGTEAFF
j_gene: TRBJ1-1
v_gene: TRBV6-5

CDR3aa: CAWSWGSTYEQYF
j_gene: TRBJ2-7
v_gene: TRBV30

CDR3aa: CASKGSGTEAFF
j_gene: TRBJ1-1
v_gene: TRBV5-1

CDR3aa: CASSQGHRSYNEQFF
j_gene: TRBJ2-1
v_gene: TRBV11-2

CDR3aa: CASSSPWMEETQYF
j_gene: TRBJ2-5
v_gene: TRBV7-9

CDR3aa: CASRGQGKYEQYF
j_gene: TRBJ2-7
v_gene: TRBV19

CDR3aa: CASSLTGGSETQYF
j_gene: TRBJ2-5
v_gene: TRBV7-3

CDR3aa: CASSEDRVGGAYEQYF
j_gene: TRBJ2-7
v_gene: TRBV6-1

CDR3aa: CASSRDRSGYEQYF
j_gene: TRBJ2-7
v_gene: TRBV9

CDR3aa: CASGTGDETQYF
j_gene: TRBJ2-5
v_gene: TRBV12-5

CDR3aa: CASSFLAGGDPYNEQFF
j_gene: TRBJ2-1
v_gene: TRBV27

CDR3aa: CASSSPGRGQETQYF
j_gene: TRBJ2-5
v_gene: TRBV5-1

CDR3aa: CASSVFGDTQYF
j_gene: TRBJ2-3
v_gene: TRBV9

CDR3aa: CASSEVPDIGFSYEQYF
j_gene: TRBJ2-7
v_gene: TRBV2

CDR3aa: CASRTGRDTQYF
j_gene: TRBJ2-3
v_gene: TRBV19

CDR3aa: CASSRTGLNQPQHF
j_gene: TRBJ1-5
v_gene: TRBV7-9

CDR3aa: CASSLAGTGELFF
j_gene: TRBJ2-2
v_gene: TRBV4-1

CDR3aa: CASSDQMGTEAFF
j_gene: TRBJ1-1
v_gene: TRBV6-4

CDR3aa: CASSLARDRGSWGLHEQFF
j_gene: TRBJ2-1
v_gene: TRBV11-2

CDR3aa: CASFGGNYGYTF
j_gene: TRBJ1-2
v_gene: TRBV6-1

CDR3aa: CASSAGQGNLYGYTF
j_gene: TRBJ1-2
v_gene: TRBV13

CDR3aa: CASSLLAGGGADTQYF
j_gene: TRBJ2-3
v_gene: TRBV7-6

CDR3aa: CASSAPGQGYYEQYF
j_gene: TRBJ2-7
v_gene: TRBV25-1

CDR3aa: CASSLWTGTGELFF
j_gene: TRBJ2-2
v_gene: TRBV25-1

CDR3aa: CASSLVQGSDEKLFF
j_gene: TRBJ1-4
v_gene: TRBV7-9

CDR3aa: CASSQGFGGGTEAFF
j_gene: TRBJ1-1
v_gene: TRBV4-1

CDR3aa: CASSLDPWGAQETQYF
j_gene: TRBJ2-5
v_gene: TRBV11-2

CDR3aa: CASSLGQGGNIQYF
j_gene: TRBJ2-4
v_gene: TRBV5-6

CDR3aa: CASSPLSPWRSTLGETQYF
j_gene: TRBJ2-5
v_gene: TRBV27

CDR3aa: CASSLGQYNEQFF
j_gene: TRBJ2-1
v_gene: TRBV13

CDR3aa: CASSLNQLYF
j_gene: TRBJ2-3
v_gene: TRBV4-2

CDR3aa: CASSLAVAGANYGYTF
j_gene: TRBJ1-2
v_gene: TRBV7-9

CDR3aa: CASRGDTDTQYF
j_gene: TRBJ2-3
v_gene: TRBV9

CDR3aa: CASSLVGAIYEKLFF
j_gene: TRBJ1-4
v_gene: TRBV7-8

CDR3aa: CASSLARGQPRDTQYF
j_gene: TRBJ2-3
v_gene: TRBV7-3

CDR3aa: CASRGGGTEAFF
j_gene: TRBJ1-1
v_gene: TRBV6-5

CDR3aa: CASSRDRFGSEAFF
j_gene: TRBJ1-1
v_gene: TRBV6-5

CDR3aa: CAGGGRDYQPQHF
j_gene: TRBJ1-5
v_gene: TRBV19

CDR3aa: CASSPDRTYGYTF
j_gene: TRBJ1-2
v_gene: TRBV7-9

CDR3aa: CATTRGSTDTQYF
j_gene: TRBJ2-3
v_gene: TRBV10-2

CDR3aa: CASSQSPRDYSPLHF
j_gene: TRBJ1-6
v_gene: TRBV4-1

CDR3aa: CASSLGVVGITDTQYF
j_gene: TRBJ2-3
v_gene: TRBV5-4

CDR3aa: CASSEGTSAIYEQYF
j_gene: TRBJ2-7
v_gene: TRBV9